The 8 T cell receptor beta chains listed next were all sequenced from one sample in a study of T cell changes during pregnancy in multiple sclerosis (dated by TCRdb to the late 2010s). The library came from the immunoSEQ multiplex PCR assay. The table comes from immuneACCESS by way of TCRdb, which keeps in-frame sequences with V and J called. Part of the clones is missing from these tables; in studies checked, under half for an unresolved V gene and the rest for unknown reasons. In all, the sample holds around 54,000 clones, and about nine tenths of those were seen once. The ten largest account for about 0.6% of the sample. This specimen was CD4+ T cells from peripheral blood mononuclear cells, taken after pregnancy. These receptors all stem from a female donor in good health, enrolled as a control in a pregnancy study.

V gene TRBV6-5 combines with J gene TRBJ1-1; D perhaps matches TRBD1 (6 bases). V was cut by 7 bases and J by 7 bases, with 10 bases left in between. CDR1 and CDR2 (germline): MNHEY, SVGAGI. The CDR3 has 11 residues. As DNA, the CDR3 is TGTGCCAGCATCCTACAGGGTGAAGCTTTCTTT. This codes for CASILQGEAFF.

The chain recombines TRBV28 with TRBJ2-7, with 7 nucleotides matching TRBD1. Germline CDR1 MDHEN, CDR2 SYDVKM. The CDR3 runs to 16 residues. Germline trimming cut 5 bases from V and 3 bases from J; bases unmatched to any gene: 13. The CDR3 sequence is CASSHSLNRGSYEQYF. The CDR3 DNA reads TGTGCCAGCAGTCATTCCCTAAACAGGGGAAGCTACGAGCAGTACTTC.

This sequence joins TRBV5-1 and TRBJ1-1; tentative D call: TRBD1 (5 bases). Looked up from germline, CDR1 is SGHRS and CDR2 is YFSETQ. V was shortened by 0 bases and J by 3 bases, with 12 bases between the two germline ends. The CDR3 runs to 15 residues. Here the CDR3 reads CASSLGGEWDTEAFF. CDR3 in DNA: TGCGCCAGCAGCTTGGGGGGGGAGTGGGACACTGAAGCTTTCTTT.

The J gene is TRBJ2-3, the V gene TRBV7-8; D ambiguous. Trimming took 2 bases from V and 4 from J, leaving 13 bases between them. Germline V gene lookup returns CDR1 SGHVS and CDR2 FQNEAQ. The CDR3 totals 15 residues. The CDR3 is CASSLNPRSADTQYF. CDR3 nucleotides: TGTGCCAGCAGCTTAAATCCCAGGTCGGCAGATACGCAGTATTTT.

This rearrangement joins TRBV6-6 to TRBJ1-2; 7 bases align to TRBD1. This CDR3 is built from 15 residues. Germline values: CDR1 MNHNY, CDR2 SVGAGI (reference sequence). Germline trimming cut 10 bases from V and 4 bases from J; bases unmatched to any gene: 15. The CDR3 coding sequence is TGTGCCACCTCGGGACAGTCGAGGCCTGGCTATGGCTACACCTTC. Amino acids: CATSGQSRPGYGYTF.

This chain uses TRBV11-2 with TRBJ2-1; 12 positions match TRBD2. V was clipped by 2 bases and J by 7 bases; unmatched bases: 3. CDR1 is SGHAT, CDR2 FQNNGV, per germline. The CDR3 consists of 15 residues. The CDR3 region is CASSLSTSGGNEQFF. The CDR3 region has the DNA TGTGCCAGCAGCTTATCGACTAGCGGGGGTAATGAGCAGTTCTTC.

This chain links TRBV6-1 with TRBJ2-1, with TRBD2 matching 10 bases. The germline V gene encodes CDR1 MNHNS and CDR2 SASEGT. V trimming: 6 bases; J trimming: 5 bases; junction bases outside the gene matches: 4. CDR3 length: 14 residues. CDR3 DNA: TGTGCCAGCAGGGGGACTAGCGCCAACAATGAGCAGTTCTTC. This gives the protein CASRGTSANNEQFF.

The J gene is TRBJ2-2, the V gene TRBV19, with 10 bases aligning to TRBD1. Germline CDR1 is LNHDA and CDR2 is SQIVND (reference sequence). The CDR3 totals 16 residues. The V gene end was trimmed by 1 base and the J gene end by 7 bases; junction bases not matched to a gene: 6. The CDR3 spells CASSIVPGQGFGELFF. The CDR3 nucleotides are TGTGCCAGTAGTATAGTCCCGGGACAGGGGTTCGGGGAGCTGTTTTTT.